Shown below are 22 T cell receptor beta chains from a single sample sequenced in a study of shared clonotypes between healthy human individuals. The table came from immunoSEQ multiplex PCR; TCRdb's copy has only in-frame clones and leaves some out. The sample consists of about 680,000 clones, around 72% of them appearing once. The sample comprised memory CD4+ T cells sorted from blood. Described subset: CD45RA-negative fraction. Receptors were obtained from a woman aged 25 to 39 in good health.

The V and J genes are TRBV19 and TRBJ1-2, with unresolved D. The CDR3 consists of 15 residues. Germline CDR1 LNHDA, CDR2 SQIVND (reference sequence). Trimming stripped 3 bases from V and 0 bases from J, with 11 bases between. CDR3 protein: CASSITTSANYGYTF. The CDR3 coding sequence is TGTGCCAGTAGTATCACAACCTCAGCTAACTATGGCTACACCTTC.

V usage is TRBV7-9 and J usage is TRBJ2-7; 7 bases line up with TRBD1. Germline V gives CDR1 SEHNR, CDR2 FQNEAQ (reference sequence). This CDR3 comprises 17 residues. V was clipped by 5 bases and J by 0 bases; unmatched bases: 13. Written as DNA, the CDR3 is TGTGCCAGCAGCACGCGACGGACAGGTCGGAGCTCCTACGAGCAGTACTTC. This codes for CASSTRRTGRSSYEQYF.

The gene calls are TRBV7-9 and TRBJ1-1; 7 nucleotides agree with TRBD1. In germline, CDR1 is SEHNR, CDR2 FQNEAQ (reference sequence). Trimming cost V 5 bases and J 1 base; bases outside gene matches: 4. The length of the CDR3 is 14 residues. The CDR3 DNA follows: TGTGCCAGCAGCGATCGACAGGGGAACACTGAAGCTTTCTTT. This gives the protein CASSDRQGNTEAFF.

This chain connects TRBV18 to TRBJ1-3; D is ambiguous. The CDR3 runs to 14 residues. Trimming left V 3 bases short and J 4 bases short, with 10 bases between. Per germline, CDR1 KGHSH and CDR2 LQKENI. The CDR3 is CASSPGEQGNTIYF. Written as DNA, the CDR3 is TGTGCCAGCTCACCTGGGGAACAAGGAAACACCATATATTTT. The full variable domain, its missing parts supplied by reference TRBV18 and TRBJ1-3, is NAGVMQNPRHLVRRRGQEARLRCSPMKGHSHVYWYRQLPEEGLKFMVYLQKENIIDESGMPKERFSAEFPKEGPSILRIQQVVRGDSAAYFCASSPGEQGNTIYFGEGSWLTVV.

The chain carries TRBV28 and TRBJ1-2; D uncertain. Germline V lookup: CDR1 MDHEN, CDR2 SYDVKM. V lost 3 bases and J lost 4, with 9 bases in between. The CDR3 loop spans 13 amino acids. The CDR3 DNA follows: TGTGCCAGCAGTTTGGGTAACATCTATGGCTACACCTTC. Its translation is CASSLGNIYGYTF.

The genes are TRBV19 and TRBJ1-2, with D tentatively TRBD1 (5 bases). There are 13 residues in the CDR3. Trimming took off 6 bases at V and 3 bases at J, with 11 bases between the two ends. Looked up from germline, CDR1 is LNHDA and CDR2 is SQIVND (reference sequence). CDR3: CASSRDGYYGYTF. As DNA, the CDR3 is TGTGCCAGTAGCCGGGACGGATACTATGGCTACACCTTC.

The chain combines TRBV5-4 with TRBJ2-3, with a tentative D call TRBD1 (6 bases). The V end was cut by 3 bases, the J end by 8 bases, with 22 bases between. The CDR3 consists of 16 residues. CDR1 is SGHNT and CDR2 is YYREEE in the germline V gene (reference sequence). CDR3 amino acids: CASSSQLGATLVTQYF. The CDR3, as DNA: TGTGCCAGCAGCTCCCAACTGGGGGCCACTTTGGTTACGCAGTATTTT.

CDR3 sequence reads: CASSLARGELFF. CDR3 nucleotides: TGTGCCAGCAGCTTGGCCCGCGGGGAGCTGTTTTTT. The chain combines TRBV5-5 with TRBJ2-2; the D is unclear. Germline V gene sequence: CDR1 SGHKS, CDR2 YYEKEE (reference sequence). V lost 0 bases, J lost 7 bases, and 4 bases lay in between. This CDR3 is built from 12 residues.

In DNA form, the CDR3 reads TGTGCCAGCAGCTTCTCGGCGGCCTCGGACATTCAGTACTTC. Translating gives CASSFSAASDIQYF. The chain uses TRBV7-8 and TRBJ2-4; no clear D. The ends were cut back, 3 bases at V and 8 bases at J, with 14 bases in the middle. The CDR3 totals 14 residues. Germline CDR1 SGHVS, CDR2 FQNEAQ.

The table lists this clone with a few counts. The chain couples TRBV18 to TRBJ1-1; no clear D. V lost 3 bases to trimming and J lost 1 base, with 3 bases between them. Germline CDR1 reads KGHSH; CDR2 reads LQKENI. The CDR3 is 12 residues long. Here the CDR3 reads CASSPKNTEAFF. The CDR3 DNA sequence: TGTGCCAGCTCACCTAAGAACACTGAAGCTTTCTTT.

The chain links TRBV28 to TRBJ2-3; 10 positions match TRBD2. The J segment lost 6 bases and the V segment lost 6 bases, leaving 9 bases of the junction unmatched. The CDR3 is made up of 15 amino acids. Germline CDR1 and CDR2: MDHEN and SYDVKM. The CDR3 spells CASRNEREGLDTQYF. The CDR3 DNA reads as TGTGCCAGCAGAAATGAGCGGGAGGGCCTCGATACGCAGTATTTT.

The chain recombines TRBV11-3 with TRBJ2-5; D possibly uses TRBD1 or TRBD2 (6 bases each). Germline lookup yields CDR1 SGHNT and CDR2 YENEEA. CDR3 length equals 15 residues. V shed 5 bases and J shed 4 bases, with 17 bases lying between them. The CDR3 coding sequence is TGTGCCAGCAGCCTGGGACTTCGGGGGCGAGAGACCCAGTACTTC. Translation: CASSLGLRGRETQYF. Full variable domain (outside the CDR3, taken from reference TRBV11-3 and TRBJ2-5): EAGVVQSPRYKIIEKKQPVAFWCNPISGHNTLYWYLQNLGQGPELLIRYENEEAVDDSQLPKDRFSAERLKGVDSTLKIQPAELGDSAVYLCASSLGLRGRETQYFGPGTRLLVL.

The chain couples TRBV6-5 to TRBJ1-2; D is possibly TRBD1 (6 bases). In germline, CDR1 is MNHEY, CDR2 SVGAGI. This CDR3 comprises 15 residues. Trimming took 8 bases from V and 1 from J, leaving 17 bases between them. The CDR3 protein is CASRTTGSVNYGYTF. CDR3 bases: TGTGCCAGCCGAACCACAGGGAGTGTTAACTATGGCTACACCTTC.

For this clone: A much more abundant neighbour one base away suggests this may be a read error. Other DNA sequences of this sample code for an identical CDR3. This chain uses TRBV11-2 with TRBJ1-1; unclear D gene. The germline gives CDR1 SGHAT, CDR2 FQNNGV. This CDR3 spans 13 amino acids. V lost 4 bases, J lost 3 bases, and 9 bases lay in between. The CDR3 protein is CASSSQRDTEAFF. In DNA form, the CDR3 reads TGTGCCAGCAGCTCACAGAGAGACACTGAAGCTTTCTTT.

This clone was seen a few times. The chain uses TRBV5-1 and TRBJ2-2; no clear D. Per the germline V gene, CDR1 is SGHRS and CDR2 is YFSETQ. CDR3 length equals 13 residues. The V and J ends lost 2 bases and 4 bases respectively, with 6 bases between them. The CDR3 loop is CASSFVGTGELFF. The CDR3 DNA is TGCGCCAGCAGCTTCGTTGGCACCGGGGAGCTGTTTTTT.

CDR3 residues: CASGIFSSYNEQFF. Written as DNA, the CDR3 is TGTGCCAGCGGGATTTTCAGCTCCTACAATGAGCAGTTCTTC. The V call is TRBV5-4, the J call TRBJ2-1; unclear D gene. Per germline, CDR1 SGHNT and CDR2 YYREEE (reference sequence). The CDR3 contains 14 residues. Trimming removed 7 bases at V and 0 bases at J, with 11 bases between.

CDR3 DNA: TGTGCCAGCAGCCCCTGGACAGTTGGAAACACCATATATTTT. Amino acids: CASSPWTVGNTIYF. This chain links TRBV14 with TRBJ1-3, with a tentative D call TRBD1 (6 bases). With 4 bases removed from V and 3 bases from J, the gap between germline ends came to 10 bases. CDR3 length: 14 amino acids. The germline gives CDR1 SGHDN, CDR2 FVKESK.

This chain connects TRBV4-1 to TRBJ2-2; perhaps TRBD1 as D (7 bases). CDR1 and CDR2 from the germline V gene are MGHRA and YSYEKL. The CDR3 runs to 16 residues. Trimming left V 4 bases short and J 7 bases short, with 19 bases between. The CDR3 coding sequence is TGCGCCAGCAGCCCGCACAGGGGTGAGCGGGTCGGGGAGCTGTTTTTT. This encodes CASSPHRGERVGELFF.

V is TRBV5-6 and J is TRBJ1-2, with D possibly TRBD1 on 5 matching bases. Between the trimmed V and J ends, which lost 4 bases and 5 bases, there was a span of 12 bases. Germline V gene lookup returns CDR1 SGHDT and CDR2 YYEEEE. The CDR3 has 13 amino acids. The CDR3 protein is CASSPRGSYGYTF. The CDR3 DNA sequence: TGTGCCAGCAGCCCGAGGGGTAGTTATGGCTACACCTTC. Combining the CDR3 with reference TRBV5-6 and TRBJ1-2 gives the whole variable domain DAGVTQSPTHLIKTRGQQVTLRCSPKSGHDTVSWYQQALGQGPQFIFQYYEEEERQRGNFPDRFSGHQFPNYSSELNVNALLLGDSALYLCASSPRGSYGYTFGSGTRLTVV.

This chain uses TRBV11-2 with TRBJ1-2; D not certain. The CDR3 has 14 residues. The ends were cut back, 5 bases at V and 4 bases at J, with 14 bases in the middle. Looked up from germline, CDR1 is SGHAT and CDR2 is FQNNGV. The CDR3 sequence: CASSPTAVGYGYTF. CDR3 DNA sequence: TGTGCCAGCAGCCCTACAGCCGTGGGCTATGGCTACACCTTC.

This clone occurred many times. The sample carries other DNA sequences with the same CDR3. This chain uses TRBV27 with TRBJ2-7, with D unclear. The V gene's germline CDR1 is MNHEY and CDR2 SMNVEV (reference sequence). The CDR3 consists of 15 residues. V lost 0 bases to trimming and J lost 0 bases, with 9 bases between them. This CDR3 reads CASSLSVRSSYEQYF. The CDR3 region has the DNA TGTGCCAGCAGTTTATCTGTCCGGAGCTCCTACGAGCAGTACTTC.

This clone was detected once. The chain is built from TRBV7-5 and TRBJ2-7. TRBV7-5 is reported as a pseudogene. The CDR3 loop spans 13 amino acids. The CDR3 DNA is TGTGCCAGCAGCTTAGGTCCCGTCAACGAGCAGTACTTC. Translated, it gives CASSLGPVNEQYF.